The source of this TCR beta chain is a study of blood T cell repertoires in COVID-19. Study details: The analysed material was cDNA or gDNA that came from T cells, B-cell-depleted T cells, or PBMCs.

The V and J ends lost 0 bases and 14 bases respectively, with 14 bases between them. The CDR3 is 13 residues long. CDR1 SEHNR and CDR2 FQNEAQ come from the germline V gene (reference sequence). There are a few counts of this clone. Measured with immunoSEQ multiplex PCR; TCRdb has only the in-frame clones, and not every one. Among some 80,000 clones, 70% to 90% were seen once, and the ten largest hold 8% to 10%. Enrolled during active infection, Seattle patients were then followed longitudinally. The receptor was derived from a man aged 50-60 years with COVID-19, enrolled during active disease. The sequenced sample consisted of peripheral blood. V is TRBV7-9 and J is TRBJ2-1; D is uncertain. The CDR3 loop is CASSLAGSRKKFF. The DNA for the CDR3 is TGTGCCAGCAGCTTAGCGGGCAGCCGAAAGAAGTTCTTC.